These 2 T cell receptor beta chains came from one sample sequenced in a study of T cell responses to AZD1222 COVID-19 vaccine. Clones were sequenced by immunoSEQ multiplex PCR, and TCRdb holds only the in-frame ones, with some missing. The sample gives 100,000 to 150,000 clones, 87% of which show up once; 1.5% is in the top ten. The sequencing used peripheral blood, collected on day 0 of AZD1222 vaccination. All receptors derive from an adult in good health.

This rearrangement joins TRBV6-6 to TRBJ2-5; 13 bases fit TRBD2. This CDR3 has 17 residues. The germline V gene encodes CDR1 MNHNY and CDR2 SVGAGI (reference sequence). V lost 5 bases to trimming and J lost 4 bases; unmatched junction nucleotides: 10. The CDR3 reads CASSPLMGLAGRETQYF. For the CDR3, the DNA is TGTGCCAGCAGTCCACTTATGGGACTAGCGGGGCGAGAGACCCAGTACTTC.

The rearrangement joins TRBV29-1 to TRBJ1-3; 7 positions agree with TRBD1. J was trimmed by 4 bases and V by 7 bases; bases with no gene match: 10. The CDR3 totals 14 residues. Germline-derived CDR1 and CDR2 are SQVTM and ANQGSEA. CDR3 in amino acids: CSGIKTGSGNTIYF. In DNA form, the CDR3 reads TGCAGCGGAATTAAGACAGGGTCCGGAAACACCATATATTTT.